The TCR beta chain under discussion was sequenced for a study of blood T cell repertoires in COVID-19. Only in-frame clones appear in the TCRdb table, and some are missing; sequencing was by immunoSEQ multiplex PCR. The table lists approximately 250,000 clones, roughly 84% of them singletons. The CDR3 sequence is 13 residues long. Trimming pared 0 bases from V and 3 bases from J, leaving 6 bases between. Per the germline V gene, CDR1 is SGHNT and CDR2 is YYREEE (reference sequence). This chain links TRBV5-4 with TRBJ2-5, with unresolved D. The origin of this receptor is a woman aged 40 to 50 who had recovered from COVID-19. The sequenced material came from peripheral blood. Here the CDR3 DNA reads TGTGCCAGCAGCTTGGTAAGCGAAGAGACCCAGTACTTC. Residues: CASSLVSEETQYF.